This TCR beta chain came from a study of PD-1 blockade in classical Hodgkin lymphoma. Germline V CDR1 and CDR2: SGHRS, YFSETQ. Trimming removed 1 base at V and 6 bases at J, with 24 bases between. This CDR3 is built from 18 residues. Each patient experienced a relapse that followed autologous stem cell transplantation, and brentuximab vedotin exposure varied. Notes on this clone: The antigen is unknown.

Method: immunoSEQ multiplex PCR; TCRdb's copy keeps in-frame clones and lacks some. The sample carries about 75,000 clones, about 92% recorded once. Study-wide results and caveats: In CD4+ cells, TCR diversity went up significantly by C4D1, but in CD8+ cells it did not.

Sequenced material: peripheral blood mononuclear cells (PBMCs), taken at baseline. This clonotype was sampled from a human donor with classical Hodgkin lymphoma. This chain links TRBV5-1 with TRBJ2-3; D may correspond to TRBD1 or TRBD2 (5 bases each). CDR3 loop: CASSLTPGTTSVRDTQYF. DNA for the CDR3: TGCGCCAGCAGCTTGACCCCCGGGACGACGAGTGTACGTGATACGCAGTATTTT.